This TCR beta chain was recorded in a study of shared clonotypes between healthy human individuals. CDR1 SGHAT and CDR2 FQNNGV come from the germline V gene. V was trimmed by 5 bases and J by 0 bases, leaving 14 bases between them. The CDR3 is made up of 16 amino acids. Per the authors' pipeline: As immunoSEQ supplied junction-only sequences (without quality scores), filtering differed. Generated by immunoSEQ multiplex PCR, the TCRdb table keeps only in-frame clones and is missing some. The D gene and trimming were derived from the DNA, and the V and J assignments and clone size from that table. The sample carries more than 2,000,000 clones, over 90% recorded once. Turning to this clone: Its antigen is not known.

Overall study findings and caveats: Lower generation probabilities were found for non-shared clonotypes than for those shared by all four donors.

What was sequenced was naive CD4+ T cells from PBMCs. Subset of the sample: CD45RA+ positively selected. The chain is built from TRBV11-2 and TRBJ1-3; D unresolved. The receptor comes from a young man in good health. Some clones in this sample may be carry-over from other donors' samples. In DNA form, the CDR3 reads TGTGCCAGCAGCCCCCCGCAGGCGCCCTCTGGAAACACCATATATTTT. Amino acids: CASSPPQAPSGNTIYF.